Listed here are 18 T cell receptor beta chains from one sample, sequenced in a study of blood T cell repertoires in COVID-19. Repertoires were generated with immunoSEQ multiplex PCR, while TCRdb's copy carries only in-frame clones and drops some. The table has 150,000 to 200,000 clones, around 82% seen once. Sequencing used PBMCs or T cells enriched from blood (not recorded which). The receptors here all came from a woman aged 50 to 60 with acute COVID-19.

The chain is built from TRBV18 and TRBJ2-7; tentative D call: TRBD1 (6 bases). The CDR3 is 15 amino acids. The germline gives CDR1 KGHSH, CDR2 LQKENI. V lost 6 bases and J lost 2, with 17 bases in between. The CDR3 sequence: CASSAGTLPAYEQYV. CDR3 nucleotides: TGTGCCAGCTCGGCCGGGACACTTCCTGCCTACGAGCAGTACGTC.

This clone showed up just a few times. The chain joins TRBV2 to TRBJ1-4; tentatively, D is TRBD1 (5 bases). Germline V gives CDR1 SNHLY, CDR2 FYNNEI. The CDR3 consists of 15 residues. V gave up 6 bases and J gave up 4 bases, with 15 bases separating them. The CDR3 spells CASRASGYHNEKLFF. The CDR3 DNA sequence: TGTGCCAGCAGGGCGTCAGGGTATCATAATGAAAAACTGTTTTTT.

The chain uses TRBV7-8 and TRBJ2-1; 7 nucleotides agree with TRBD2. CDR1 SGHVS and CDR2 FQNEAQ come from the germline V gene. The CDR3 extends over 16 amino acids. Trimming removed 5 bases from V and 5 bases from J; junction bases left unmatched: 12. The CDR3 protein is CASSPRSGVGDNEQFF. DNA of the CDR3: TGTGCCAGCAGCCCGCGCAGCGGGGTAGGGGACAATGAGCAGTTCTTC.

In this sample, this clone turned up a few times. This chain connects TRBV5-1 to TRBJ2-3, with D perhaps TRBD2 (7 bases). Germline CDR1 and CDR2: SGHRS and YFSETQ. V was clipped by 0 bases and J by 5 bases, with 16 bases between them. The CDR3 covers 16 residues. CDR3 amino acids: CASSLGRGQREDTQYF. For the CDR3, the DNA is TGCGCCAGCAGCTTGGGGCGGGGGCAAAGGGAAGATACGCAGTATTTT.

J is TRBJ1-1 and V is TRBV7-6, with D perhaps matching TRBD1 (6 bases). Germline V gene lookup returns CDR1 SGHVS and CDR2 FNYEAQ. The CDR3 contains 13 residues. V gave up 6 bases and J gave up 8 bases, with 16 bases separating them. This CDR3 reads CASRTRGGQEAFF. CDR3 DNA sequence: TGTGCCAGCAGGACCCGAGGGGGACAAGAAGCTTTCTTT. The complete variable domain, with remaining parts taken from reference TRBV7-6 and TRBJ1-1, reads GAGVSQSPRYKVTKRGQDVALRCDPISGHVSLYWYRQALGQGPEFLTYFNYEAQQDKSGLPNDRFSAERPEGSISTLTIQRTEQRDSAMYRCASRTRGGQEAFFGQGTRLTVV.

The chain is built from TRBV27 and TRBJ2-1; 8 bases agree with TRBD2. The CDR3 length is 16 residues. Germline V lookup: CDR1 MNHEY, CDR2 SMNVEV (reference sequence). Trimming took 6 bases from V and 10 from J; bases not matched to a gene: 17. This CDR3 reads CASRRAGGGGPGEQFF. DNA for the CDR3: TGTGCCAGCAGGCGAGCCGGGGGGGGCGGTCCTGGAGAGCAGTTCTTC.

The rearrangement uses TRBV3-1 (or the pseudogene TRBV3-2) and TRBJ2-5, with 11 bases matching TRBD2. CDR1 LGHDT and CDR2 YNNKEL come from the germline V gene (reference sequence). This CDR3 contains 16 residues. J was trimmed by 2 bases and V by 1 base; bases with no gene match: 3. The CDR3 coding sequence is TGTGCCAGCAGCCAAGGACTAGCGGGGAGTCAAGAGACCCAGTACTTC. Protein sequence: CASSQGLAGSQETQYF.

The chain links TRBV12-5 to TRBJ1-2; 11 bases are shared with TRBD1. The trim removed 3 bases at V and 6 bases at J, leaving 3 bases unmatched. The CDR3 is 14 amino acids. In germline, CDR1 is LGHNT, CDR2 FRNRAP. The chain's CDR3 is CASGFGTGGNGYTF. DNA of the CDR3: TGTGCTAGTGGTTTTGGGACAGGGGGAAATGGCTACACCTTC.

The genes are TRBV19 and TRBJ1-5; a weak D match, TRBD1 (5 bases). This CDR3 is built from 14 residues. The V gene's germline CDR1 is LNHDA and CDR2 SQIVND (reference sequence). Trimming shortened V by 6 bases and J by 0 bases, and 9 bases separated the two germline ends. CDR3 DNA sequence: TGTGCCAGTAGCGACAGCTTTAGCAATCAGCCCCAGCATTTT. It is translated as CASSDSFSNQPQHF.

The DNA of the CDR3 is TGCGCCAGCAGCTCGGGCCAGGGGTCCTACGAGCAGTACGTC. Translating it yields CASSSGQGSYEQYV. The V and J genes are TRBV5-1 and TRBJ2-7; D possibly corresponds to TRBD1 (6 bases). The CDR3 is made up of 14 amino acids. The germline V gene has CDR1 SGHRS and CDR2 YFSETQ. V gave up 3 bases and J gave up 1 base, with 11 bases separating them.

V usage is TRBV28 and J usage is TRBJ2-2; D is undetermined. V lost 4 bases and J lost 4, with 19 bases in between. The CDR3 has 17 residues. The V gene's germline CDR1 is MDHEN and CDR2 SYDVKM. The chain's CDR3 is CASSSSLSLVSTGELFF. CDR3 nucleotides: TGTGCCAGCAGTTCATCCCTATCGTTAGTAAGCACCGGGGAGCTGTTTTTT.

This clone was detected a few times. Here the CDR3 reads CASSPGGYGTEAFF. The CDR3 coding sequence is TGTGCCAGCAGCCCCGGAGGGTACGGCACTGAAGCTTTCTTT. V usage is TRBV9 and J usage is TRBJ1-1; D is uncertain. This CDR3 is built from 14 residues. CDR1 and CDR2 (germline): SGDLS, YYNGEE. Trimming stripped 4 bases from V and 4 bases from J, with 14 bases between.

The chain couples TRBV7-9 to TRBJ1-6, with TRBD1 matching over 10 bases. The CDR3 loop spans 16 amino acids. Unmatched junction bases numbered 4, after V lost 4 bases and J lost 4 bases. In germline, CDR1 is SEHNR, CDR2 FQNEAQ (reference sequence). The DNA for the CDR3 is TGTGCCAGCAGCTCCAGGACAGGGGGATATAATTCACCCCTCCACTTT. The encoded protein is CASSSRTGGYNSPLHF.

This chain connects TRBV30 to TRBJ1-1, with 7 bases identical to TRBD1. The CDR3 runs to 12 residues. V was clipped by 5 bases and J by 4 bases; unmatched bases: 4. The germline gives CDR1 GTSNPN, CDR2 SVGIG (reference sequence). In DNA, the CDR3 is TGTGCCTGGGACAGGGCCGGCACTGAAGCTTTCTTT. This sequence encodes CAWDRAGTEAFF.

This clone appeared once. The genes are TRBV27 and TRBJ1-4; D unresolved. Trimming took 5 bases from V and 0 from J, leaving 13 bases between them. The CDR3 runs to 16 residues. From germline, CDR1 is MNHEY and CDR2 SMNVEV (reference sequence). CDR3 nucleotides: TGTGCCAGCAGTACAAGTCCGATTGCAACTAATGAAAAACTGTTTTTT. Amino acid sequence: CASSTSPIATNEKLFF.

This sequence joins TRBV28 and TRBJ1-3, with 9 bases fitting TRBD1. The V gene's germline CDR1 is MDHEN and CDR2 SYDVKM. The CDR3 extends over 17 amino acids. With V trimmed by 5 bases and J by 0 bases, 8 bases remained unmatched. The CDR3 is CASSLNTGGYSGNTIYF. The CDR3 bases are TGTGCCAGCAGTCTTAATACAGGGGGCTACTCTGGAAACACCATATATTTT.

The gene calls are TRBV15 and TRBJ1-4; 7 bases align to TRBD1. The germline gives CDR1 LNHNV, CDR2 YYDKDF (reference sequence). J gave up 0 bases and V 5 bases, and 12 bases lay outside the gene matches. The CDR3 has 18 residues. In DNA, the CDR3 is TGTGCCACCAGCCGCACAGGGGCTCACCTAGCAACTAATGAAAAACTGTTTTTT. Protein product: CATSRTGAHLATNEKLFF.

About this clone itself: One end of the junction does not line up with germline, which may come from a read error. This rearrangement joins TRBV7-7 to TRBJ2-5; TRBD1 matches at 7 bases. CDR1 is SSHAT and CDR2 is FNYEAQ in the germline V gene (reference sequence). The CDR3 runs 18 residues. CDR3 sequence: CASSLVWRQGPYQETQYF. For the CDR3, the DNA is TGTGCTAGCAGCTTAGTATGGCGACAGGGACCGTACCAAGAGACCCAGTACTTC. Together with reference TRBV7-7 and TRBJ2-5, the CDR3 gives the full variable domain: GAGVSQSPRYKVTKRGQDVTLRCDPISSHATLYWYQQALGQGPEFLTYFNYEAQPDKSGLPSDRFSAERPEGSISTLTIQRTEQRDSAMYRCASSLVWRQGPYQETQYFGPGTRLLVL.